This TCR beta chain was sequenced in a study of Ad26.COV2.S vaccination and SARS-CoV-2 variants. Study in general: Participants got Ad26.COV2.S intramuscularly, once or twice 56 days apart.

Method: immunoSEQ multiplex PCR; TCRdb's copy keeps in-frame clones and lacks some. The table lists about 440,000 clones, around 91% of them singletons. Remarks on this clone: Antigen unknown.

The CDR3 contains 14 residues. Germline assignment: CDR1 SGHDT and CDR2 YYEEEE. V was shortened by 6 bases and J by 2 bases, with 15 bases between the two germline ends. Study-wide results and caveats: Participants in the vaccine arm had higher spike-specific TCR breadth; placebo recipients had lower. Similar non-spike TCR breadth was observed in recipients of vaccine and of placebo.

As for treatment: about 20 received Ad26.COV2.S at low or high dose, single or two shots; five or six received placebo; per-sample allocation not given. On day 63 after the first injection, vaccine and placebo recipients gave samples. Built on an Ad26 vector, the vaccine expressed Wuhan-strain SARS-CoV-2 spike. J is TRBJ2-7 and V is TRBV5-6; D is perhaps TRBD1 (7 bases). The receptor's source is a person between 18 and 60 years old who received the Ad26.COV2.S COVID-19 vaccine or a placebo. Sample: peripheral blood, taken in a trial of Ad26.COV2.S vaccine versus placebo. The CDR3 DNA is TGTGCCAGCATGGGGGGACAGAGCGCCTACGAGCAGTACTTC. Translation gives CASMGGQSAYEQYF.